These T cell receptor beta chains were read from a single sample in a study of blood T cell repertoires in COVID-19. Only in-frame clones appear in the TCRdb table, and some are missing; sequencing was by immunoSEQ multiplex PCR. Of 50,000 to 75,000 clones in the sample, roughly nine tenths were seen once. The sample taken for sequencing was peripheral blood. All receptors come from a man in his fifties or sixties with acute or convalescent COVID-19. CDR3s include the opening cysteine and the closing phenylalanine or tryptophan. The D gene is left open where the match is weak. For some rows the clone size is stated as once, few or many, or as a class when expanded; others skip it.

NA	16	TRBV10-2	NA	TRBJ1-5	CASSESVQYSNQPQHF	TGCGCCAGCAGTGAGTCGGTTCAGTATAGCAATCAGCCCCAGCATTTT
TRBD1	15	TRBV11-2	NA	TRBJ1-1	CASSSLRGLDTEAFF	TGTGCCAGCAGCTCACTCAGGGGGCTCGACACTGAAGCTTTCTTT
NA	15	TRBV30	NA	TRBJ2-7	CAWRDRDSSSYEQYF	TGTGCCTGGAGGGACCGGGACTCGTCCTCCTACGAGCAGTACTTC
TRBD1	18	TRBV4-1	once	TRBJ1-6	CASSQLTGVSSYNSPLHF	TGCGCCAGCAGCCAGCTGACAGGGGTTAGCTCCTATAATTCACCCCTCCACTTT
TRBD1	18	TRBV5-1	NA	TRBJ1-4	CASSLIPDRDRLYGKLFF	TGCGCCAGCAGCCTAATTCCGGACAGGGATCGGCTATACGGAAAACTGTTTTTT
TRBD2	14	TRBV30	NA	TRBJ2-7	CAWTTSGGFYEQYF	TGTGCCTGGACGACTAGCGGGGGGTTCTACGAGCAGTACTTC
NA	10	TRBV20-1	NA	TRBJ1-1	CSASGGEAFF	TGCAGTGCCAGCGGGGGTGAAGCTTTCTTT
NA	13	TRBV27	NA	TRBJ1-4	CASSLGGGEKLFF	TGTGCCAGCAGTTTGGGGGGAGGGGAAAAACTGTTTTTT
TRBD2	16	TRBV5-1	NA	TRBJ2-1	CASSSPLAGIYNEQFF	TGCGCCAGCAGCTCGCCTCTAGCGGGGATCTACAATGAGCAGTTCTTC
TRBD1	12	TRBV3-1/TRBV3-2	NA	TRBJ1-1	CASSLRGGHAFF	TGTGCCAGCAGCCTTAGAGGGGGCCACGCTTTCTTT
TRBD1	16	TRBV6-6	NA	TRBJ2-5	CASSYPRGQGQETQYF	TGTGCCAGCAGTTACCCCCGGGGACAGGGCCAAGAGACCCAGTACTTC
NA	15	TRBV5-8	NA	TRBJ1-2	CASSPGTNPNYGYTF	TGTGCCAGCAGCCCCGGGACAAATCCTAACTATGGCTACACCTTC
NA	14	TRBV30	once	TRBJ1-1	CAWSSERWSTEAFF	TGTGCCTGGAGTTCCGAACGCTGGAGTACTGAAGCTTTCTTT
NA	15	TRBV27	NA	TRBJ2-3	CASSPFPGSTDTQYF	TGTGCCAGCAGTCCTTTCCCGGGGAGCACAGATACGCAGTATTTT
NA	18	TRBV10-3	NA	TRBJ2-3	CAISESEIGATGADTQYF	TGTGCCATCAGTGAGTCGGAAATAGGGGCCACAGGCGCAGATACGCAGTATTTT
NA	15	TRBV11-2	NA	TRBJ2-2	CASSFSGADTGELFF	TGTGCCAGCAGCTTTTCAGGGGCTGACACCGGGGAGCTGTTTTTT
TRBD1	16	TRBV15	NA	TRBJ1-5	CATSGDNRGSNQPQHF	TGTGCCACCAGCGGAGATAACAGGGGTAGCAATCAGCCCCAGCATTTT
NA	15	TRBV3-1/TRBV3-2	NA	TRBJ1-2	CASSPRQSPNYGYTF	TGTGCCAGCAGCCCTAGACAGTCTCCTAACTATGGCTACACCTTC
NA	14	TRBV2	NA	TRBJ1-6	CASSEFAGNSPLHF	TGTGCCAGCAGTGAATTTGCAGGAAATTCACCCCTCCACTTT
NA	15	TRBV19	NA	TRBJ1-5	CASSIWRDSNQPQHF	TGTGCCAGTAGTATTTGGCGGGACAGCAATCAGCCCCAGCATTTT
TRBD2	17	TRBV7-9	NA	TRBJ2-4	CASSSELGAGGKNIQYF	TGTGCCAGCAGCTCAGAGCTCGGAGCGGGGGGGAAAAACATTCAGTACTTC
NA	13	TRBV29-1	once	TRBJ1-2	CSVDWGGAYGYTF	TGCAGCGTTGATTGGGGGGGCGCGTATGGCTACACCTTC
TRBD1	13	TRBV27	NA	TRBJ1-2	CASSSLQGDGYTF	TGTGCCAGCAGCTCGCTACAGGGGGACGGCTACACCTTC